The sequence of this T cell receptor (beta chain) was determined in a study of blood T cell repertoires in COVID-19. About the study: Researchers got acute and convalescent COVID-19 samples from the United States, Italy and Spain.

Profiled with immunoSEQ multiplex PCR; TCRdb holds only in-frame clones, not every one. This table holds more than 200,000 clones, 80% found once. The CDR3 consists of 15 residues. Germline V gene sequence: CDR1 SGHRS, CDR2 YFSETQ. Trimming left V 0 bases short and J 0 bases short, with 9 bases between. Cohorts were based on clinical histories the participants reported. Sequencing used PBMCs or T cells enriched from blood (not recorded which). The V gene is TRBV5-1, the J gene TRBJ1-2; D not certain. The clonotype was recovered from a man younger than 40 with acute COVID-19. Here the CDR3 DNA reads TGCGCCAGCAGCTTGGGGTTACAATCTAACTATGGCTACACCTTC. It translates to CASSLGLQSNYGYTF. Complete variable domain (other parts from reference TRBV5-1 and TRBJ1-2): KAGVTQTPRYLIKTRGQQVTLSCSPISGHRSVSWYQQTPGQGLQFLFEYFSETQRNKGNFPGRFSGRQFSNSRSEMNVSTLELGDSALYLCASSLGLQSNYGYTFGSGTRLTVV.